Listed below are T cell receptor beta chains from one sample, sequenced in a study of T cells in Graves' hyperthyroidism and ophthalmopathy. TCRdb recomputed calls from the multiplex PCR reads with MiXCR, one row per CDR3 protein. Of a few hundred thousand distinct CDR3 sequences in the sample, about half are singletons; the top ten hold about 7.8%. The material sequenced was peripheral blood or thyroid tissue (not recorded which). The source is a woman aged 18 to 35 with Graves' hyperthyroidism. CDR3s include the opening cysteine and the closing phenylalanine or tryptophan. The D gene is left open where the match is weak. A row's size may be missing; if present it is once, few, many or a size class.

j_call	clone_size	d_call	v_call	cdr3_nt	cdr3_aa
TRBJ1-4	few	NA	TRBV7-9	TGTGCCAGCAGCTTAGATGGGGGTGAAAAACTGTTTTTT	CASSLDGGEKLFF
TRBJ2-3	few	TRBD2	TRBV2	TGTGCCAGTTCCACGGGAGGGCTAAACACAGATACGCAGTATTTT	CASSTGGLNTDTQYF
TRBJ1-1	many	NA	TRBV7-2	TGTGCCAGCAGCCCGTCTGTGCGAGGCACTGAAGCTTTCTTT	CASSPSVRGTEAFF
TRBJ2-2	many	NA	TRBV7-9	TGTGCCATCCCCATAGCGTCGAACACCGGGGAGCTGTTTTTT	CAIPIASNTGELFF
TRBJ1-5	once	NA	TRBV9	TGTGCCAGCAGCGTTGACTCCGTTGGGCCCCAGCATTTT	CASSVDSVGPQHF
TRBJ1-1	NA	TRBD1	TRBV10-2	TGCGCCAGCAGGACAATCCAGGGGGCGCACACTGAAGCTTTCTTT	CASRTIQGAHTEAFF
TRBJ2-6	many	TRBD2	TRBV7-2	TGTGCCAGCAGCTTAGCGACTAGCGGGATACCCTCTGGGGCCAACGTCCTGACTTTC	CASSLATSGIPSGANVLTF
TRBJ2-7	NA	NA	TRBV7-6	TGTGCCAGCAGCGTAGGGGAATACGAGCAGTACTTC	CASSVGEYEQYF
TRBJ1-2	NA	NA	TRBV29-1	TGCAGCGTGGGGGCGCATGGCTACACCTTC	CSVGAHGYTF
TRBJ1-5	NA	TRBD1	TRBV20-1	TGCAGTGCTACGGACAGGGGCGCAGGCAATCAGCCCCAGCATTTT	CSATDRGAGNQPQHF
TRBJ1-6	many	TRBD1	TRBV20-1	TGCAGTGCTAGAGATGGGTCGACAGGGACGAATTCACCCCTCCACTTT	CSARDGSTGTNSPLHF
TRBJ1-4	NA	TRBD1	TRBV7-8	TGTGCCAGCAGCTTGACAGGGACGCTTGGAAAACTGTTTTTT	CASSLTGTLGKLFF
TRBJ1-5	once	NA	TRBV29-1	TGCAGCGATGAAGAGGGGGGGCAGCCCCAGCATTTT	CSDEEGGQPQHF
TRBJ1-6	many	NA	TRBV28	TGTGCCAGCACCACAGTAAAACAGGCCCCCCTCCACTTT	CASTTVKQAPLHF
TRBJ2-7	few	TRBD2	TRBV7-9	TGTGCCAGCGGGGAACTAGCGGCGGTCGATGAGCAGTACTTC	CASGELAAVDEQYF
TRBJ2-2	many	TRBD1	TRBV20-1	TGCAGTGCTAGAGATACGGACAGGGCGGACACCGGGGAGCTGTTTTTT	CSARDTDRADTGELFF
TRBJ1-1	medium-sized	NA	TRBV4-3	TGCGCCAGCAGCCAAGGCTACAGGTTCGAAGCTTTCTTT	CASSQGYRFEAFF
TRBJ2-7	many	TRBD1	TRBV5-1	TGCGCCAGCAGGGGGACAGGGGTCTACGAGCAGTACTTC	CASRGTGVYEQYF
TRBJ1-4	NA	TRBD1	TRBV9	TGTGCCAGCAGCGCGACAGGGGGTAGTGAAAAACTGTTTTTT	CASSATGGSEKLFF
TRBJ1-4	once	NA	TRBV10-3	TGTGCCATCAGTGGTCAGGCGCCTAATGAAAAACTGTTTTTT	CAISGQAPNEKLFF
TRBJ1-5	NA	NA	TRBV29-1	TGCAGCGTTGAAGATCGTAGCGGGAGGATCGGCAATGAGCATTTT	CSVEDRSGRIGNEHF
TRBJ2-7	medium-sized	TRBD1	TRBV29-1	TGCAGCGTTGTTCCGCAGGGGGCCTTTTACGAGCAGTACTTC	CSVVPQGAFYEQYF
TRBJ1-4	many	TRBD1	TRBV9	TGTGCCAGCAGCGTGGGACAGAATGGTGAAAAACTGTTTTTT	CASSVGQNGEKLFF
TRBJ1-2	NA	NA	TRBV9	TGTGCCAGCAGCAAAGGGCCCGACTCTAACTATGGCTACACCTTC	CASSKGPDSNYGYTF
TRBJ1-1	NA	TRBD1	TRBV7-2	TGTGCCAGCAGCTTCGGGACAGCTGGGACTGAAGCTTTCTTT	CASSFGTAGTEAFF
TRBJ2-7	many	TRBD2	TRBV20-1	TGCAGTGCTCCCAGCGGGATGGGGGGCTACGAGCAGTACTTC	CSAPSGMGGYEQYF
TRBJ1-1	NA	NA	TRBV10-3	TGTGCCATCAGTGAAGGGGTGGAGCGGCTGAACACTGAAGCTTTCTTT	CAISEGVERLNTEAFF
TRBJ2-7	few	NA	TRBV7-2	TGTGCCAGCAGCCCAGTGGTGGAATACGAGCAGTACTTC	CASSPVVEYEQYF
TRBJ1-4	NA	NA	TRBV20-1	TGCAGTGCTAGAGTGGACAGTTTT	CSARVDSF
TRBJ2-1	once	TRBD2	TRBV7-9	TGTGCCAGCAGCTTAAGACGGCGGGTAGCGGGAGGGTTCAATGAGCAGTTCTTC	CASSLRRRVAGGFNEQFF
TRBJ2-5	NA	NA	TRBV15	TGTGCCACCAGCAGAGCTGGGACGGCGCGAGAGACCCAGTACTTC	CATSRAGTARETQYF
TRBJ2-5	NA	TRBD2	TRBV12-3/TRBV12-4	TGTGCCAGCAGTTTTCCTGCGGGGGGGCGTGAGACCCAGTACTTC	CASSFPAGGRETQYF
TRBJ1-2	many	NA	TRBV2	TGTGCCAGCAGTGAATCCAGCTATGGCTACACCTTC	CASSESSYGYTF
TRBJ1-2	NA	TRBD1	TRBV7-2	TGTGCCAGCAGCCTAGGGACAGGGGGCGCCTATGGCTACACCTTC	CASSLGTGGAYGYTF
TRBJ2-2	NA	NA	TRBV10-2	TGCGCCAGCAGTGACGGCAGGAGAGGGGAGCTGTTTTTT	CASSDGRRGELFF
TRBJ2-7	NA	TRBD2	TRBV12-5	TGTGCTAGTGGGTCGACTAGCGGGAATGAGCAGTACTTC	CASGSTSGNEQYF
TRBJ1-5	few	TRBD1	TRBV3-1	TGTGCCAGCAGCCAGACTGATCGGGACAGGGGGAAGGATCAGCCCCAGCATTTT	CASSQTDRDRGKDQPQHF
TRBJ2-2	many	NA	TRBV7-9	TGTGCCAGCAGCTTAGAGGCCGACGGGGAGCTGTTTTTT	CASSLEADGELFF